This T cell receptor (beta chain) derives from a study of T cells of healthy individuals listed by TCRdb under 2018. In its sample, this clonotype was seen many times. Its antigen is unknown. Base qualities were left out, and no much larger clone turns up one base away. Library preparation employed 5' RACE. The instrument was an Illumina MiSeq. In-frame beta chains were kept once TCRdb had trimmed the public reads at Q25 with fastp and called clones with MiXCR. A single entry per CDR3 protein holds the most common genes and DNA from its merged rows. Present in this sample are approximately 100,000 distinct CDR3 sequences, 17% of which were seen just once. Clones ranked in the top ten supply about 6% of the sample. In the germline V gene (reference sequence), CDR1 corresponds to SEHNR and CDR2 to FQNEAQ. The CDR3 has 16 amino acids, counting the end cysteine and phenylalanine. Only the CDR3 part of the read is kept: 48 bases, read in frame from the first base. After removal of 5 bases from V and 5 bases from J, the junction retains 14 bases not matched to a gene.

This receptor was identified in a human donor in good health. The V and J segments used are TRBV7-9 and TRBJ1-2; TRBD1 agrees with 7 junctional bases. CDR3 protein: CASSAIRRDSLYGYTF. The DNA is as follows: TGTGCCAGCAGCGCCATACGCCGGGACAGCCTATATGGCTACACCTTC.